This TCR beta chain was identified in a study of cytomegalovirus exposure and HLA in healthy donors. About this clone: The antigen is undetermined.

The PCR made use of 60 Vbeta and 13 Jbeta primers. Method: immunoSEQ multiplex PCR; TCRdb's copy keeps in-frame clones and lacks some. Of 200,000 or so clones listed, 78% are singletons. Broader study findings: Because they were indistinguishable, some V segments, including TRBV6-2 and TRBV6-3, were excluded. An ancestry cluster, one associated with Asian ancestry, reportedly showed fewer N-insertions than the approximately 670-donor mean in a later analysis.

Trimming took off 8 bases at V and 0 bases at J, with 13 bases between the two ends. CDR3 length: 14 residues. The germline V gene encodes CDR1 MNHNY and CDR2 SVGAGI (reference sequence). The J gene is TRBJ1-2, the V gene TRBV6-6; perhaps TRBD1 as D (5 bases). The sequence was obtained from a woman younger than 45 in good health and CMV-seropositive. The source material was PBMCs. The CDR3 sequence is CASVGRASNYGYTF. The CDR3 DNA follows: TGTGCCAGCGTCGGCAGGGCGTCTAACTATGGCTACACCTTC.